This T cell receptor (beta chain) was sequenced during a study of blood T cell repertoires in COVID-19. J lost 0 bases, V lost 4 bases, and 15 bases had no gene match. Germline V gives CDR1 MNHEY, CDR2 SVGEGT. The CDR3 length is 18 residues. The table came from immunoSEQ multiplex PCR; TCRdb's copy has only in-frame clones and leaves some out. The table has a few hundred thousand clones, roughly 87% seen once; the top ten hold roughly 0.8%. This chain joins TRBV6-2 or TRBV6-3 and TRBJ2-7; 7 nucleotides line up with TRBD2. The sequencing input was peripheral blood. The source of this sequence is a woman under 40 with acute or convalescent COVID-19. CDR3 region: CASSSPMFAGVISYEQYF. The CDR3 region has the DNA TGTGCCAGCAGTTCCCCCATGTTTGCGGGAGTCATCTCCTACGAGCAGTACTTC.